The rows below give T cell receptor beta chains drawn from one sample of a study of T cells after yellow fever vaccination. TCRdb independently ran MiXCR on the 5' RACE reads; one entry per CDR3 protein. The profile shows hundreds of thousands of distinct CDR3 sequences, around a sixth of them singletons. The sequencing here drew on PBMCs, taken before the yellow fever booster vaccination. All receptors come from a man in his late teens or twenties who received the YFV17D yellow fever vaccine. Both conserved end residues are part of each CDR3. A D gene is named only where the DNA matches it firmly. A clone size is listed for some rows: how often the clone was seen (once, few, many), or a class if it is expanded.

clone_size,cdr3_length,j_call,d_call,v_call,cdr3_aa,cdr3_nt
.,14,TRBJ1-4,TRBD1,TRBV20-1,CSADPGGLNEKLFF,TGCAGTGCTGACCCAGGGGGCCTTAATGAAAAACTGTTTTTT
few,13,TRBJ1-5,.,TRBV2,CASTFEGRQPQHF,TGTGCCAGCACTTTCGAGGGGCGCCAGCCCCAGCATTTT
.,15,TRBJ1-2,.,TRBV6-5,CASSYFAGTNYGYTF,TGTGCCAGCAGTTACTTTGCGGGTACTAACTATGGCTACACCTTC
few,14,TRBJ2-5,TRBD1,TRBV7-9,CASSQRDRGETQYF,TGTGCCAGCAGCCAACGGGACAGGGGAGAGACCCAGTACTTC
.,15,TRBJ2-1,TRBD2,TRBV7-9,CASTKSTSAYNEQFF,TGTGCCAGCACAAAGAGCACTAGCGCCTACAATGAGCAGTTCTTC
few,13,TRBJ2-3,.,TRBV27,CASCPQRSDTQYF,TGTGCCAGCTGCCCCCAGCGTTCAGATACGCAGTATTTT
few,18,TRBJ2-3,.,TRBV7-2,CASSSTTVSPIGTDTQYF,TGTGCCAGCAGCTCTACAACGGTCTCTCCCATCGGGACAGATACGCAGTATTTT
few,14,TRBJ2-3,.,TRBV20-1,CSASSGVSTDTQYF,TGCAGTGCTAGTTCAGGGGTTAGCACAGATACGCAGTATTTT
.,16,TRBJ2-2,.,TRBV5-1,CASSLGSIADTGELFF,TGCGCCAGCAGCTTGGGTTCGATAGCAGACACCGGGGAGCTGTTTTTT
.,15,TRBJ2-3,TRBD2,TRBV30,CAWSWGGGWSDTQYF,TGTGCCTGGAGCTGGGGCGGGGGATGGTCAGATACGCAGTATTTT
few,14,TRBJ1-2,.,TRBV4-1,CASSQGRTNYGYTF,TGCGCCAGCAGCCAGGGACGGACTAATTATGGCTACACCTTC
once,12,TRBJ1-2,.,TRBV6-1,CASRRQLYGYTF,TGTGCCAGCAGACGACAGCTCTATGGCTACACCTTC
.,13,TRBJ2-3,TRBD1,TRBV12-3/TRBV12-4,CASSLGQADTQYF,TGTGCCAGCAGTTTGGGACAGGCCGATACGCAGTATTTT
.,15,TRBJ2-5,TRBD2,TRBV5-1,CASSSSGAGVGTQYF,TGCGCCAGCAGTTCCAGCGGGGCGGGCGTGGGGACCCAGTACTTC
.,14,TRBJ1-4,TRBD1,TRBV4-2,CASRKTGKNEKLFF,TGTGCCAGCAGGAAGACAGGGAAGAATGAAAAACTGTTTTTT
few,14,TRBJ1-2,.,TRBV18,CASSPGNNAYGYTF,TGTGCCAGCTCACCCGGAAATAACGCCTATGGCTACACCTTC
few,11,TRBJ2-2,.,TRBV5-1,CASNSDGELFF,TGCGCCAGCAATTCGGACGGGGAGCTGTTTTTT
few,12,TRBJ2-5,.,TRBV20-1,CSVSSIVKTQYF,TGCAGTGTCTCCTCGATAGTCAAGACCCAGTACTTC
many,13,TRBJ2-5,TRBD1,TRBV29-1,CSVADRGGETQYF,TGCAGCGTTGCGGACAGGGGAGGCGAGACCCAGTACTTC
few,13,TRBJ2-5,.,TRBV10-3,CAISEGLAETQYF,TGTGCCATCAGTGAGGGGCTAGCTGAGACCCAGTACTTC
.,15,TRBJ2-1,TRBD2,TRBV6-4,CASSVASGGAGEQFF,TGTGCCAGCAGTGTCGCTAGCGGGGGGGCTGGTGAGCAGTTCTTC
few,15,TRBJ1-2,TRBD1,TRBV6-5,CASRTLAGGAYGYTF,TGTGCCAGTAGAACCCTGGCAGGGGGCGCCTATGGCTACACCTTC
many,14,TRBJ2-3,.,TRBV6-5,CASSDGDLRDTQYF,TGTGCCAGCAGCGACGGGGACCTTCGTGATACGCAGTATTTT
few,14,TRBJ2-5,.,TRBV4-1,CASSQLGRGETQYF,TGCGCCAGCAGCCAATTGGGCAGAGGGGAGACCCAGTACTTC
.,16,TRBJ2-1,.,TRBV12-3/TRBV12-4,CASSKRWGVQDNEQFF,TGTGCCAGCAGTAAAAGATGGGGGGTTCAGGACAATGAGCAGTTCTTC
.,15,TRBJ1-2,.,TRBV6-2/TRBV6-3,CASSYPLWGEDSYTF,TGTGCCAGCAGTTACCCCCTTTGGGGGGAGGATAGCTACACCTTC